One sample yielded the 28 T cell receptor beta chains listed below, sequenced in a study of blood T cell repertoires in COVID-19. TCRdb's copy holds only in-frame clones and misses some; the assay was immunoSEQ multiplex PCR. The repertoire includes some 120,000 clones, around nine tenths of them detected once, and roughly 2.1% sits in the top ten. Sequenced input: peripheral blood. The receptor set was obtained from a woman aged 45 to 65 with acute or convalescent COVID-19.

V is TRBV27 and J is TRBJ2-3, with D possibly being TRBD2 (7 bases). V was pared by 0 bases and J by 8 bases, with 12 bases between. The CDR3 spans 14 residues. Per germline, CDR1 MNHEY and CDR2 SMNVEV (reference sequence). The CDR3 DNA follows: TGTGCCAGCAGTTTATCAGGGGGGGGCGGTACGCAGTATTTT. This translates into CASSLSGGGGTQYF.

The DNA for the CDR3 is TGTGCCAGCAGTCTATGGGACAGAACCCTCAATCAGCCCCAGCATTTT. Its protein product is CASSLWDRTLNQPQHF. The rearrangement links TRBV7-8 to TRBJ1-5; 7 nucleotides agree with TRBD1. V was clipped by 6 bases and J by 3 bases; unmatched bases: 11. This CDR3 has 16 residues. CDR1 is SGHVS, CDR2 FQNEAQ, per germline.

The rearrangement uses TRBV19 and TRBJ1-1; D remains ambiguous. Trimming shortened V by 3 bases and J by 11 bases, and 13 bases separated the two germline ends. Germline CDR1 reads LNHDA; CDR2 reads SQIVND (reference sequence). The CDR3 is made up of 12 amino acids. CDR3 protein: CASSIGEGAAFF. CDR3 coding DNA: TGTGCCAGTAGTATTGGGGAGGGCGCGGCTTTCTTT. Together with reference TRBV19 and TRBJ1-1, the CDR3 gives the full variable domain: DGGITQSPKYLFRKEGQNVTLSCEQNLNHDAMYWYRQDPGQGLRLIYYSQIVNDFQKGDIAEGYSVSREKKESFPLTVTSAQKNPTAFYLCASSIGEGAAFFGQGTRLTVV.

The table lists this clone with a count of one. The V gene is TRBV9, the J gene TRBJ2-7; a possible D gene is TRBD2 (5 bases). Germline-derived CDR1 and CDR2 are SGDLS and YYNGEE. V lost 4 bases, J lost 0 bases, and 14 bases lay in between. The CDR3 extends over 15 amino acids. The CDR3 sequence is CASSPSSGSSYEQYF. As DNA, the CDR3 is TGTGCCAGCAGCCCGAGCTCGGGGAGCTCCTACGAGCAGTACTTC. Combining the CDR3 with reference TRBV9 and TRBJ2-7 gives the whole variable domain DSGVTQTPKHLITATGQRVTLRCSPRSGDLSVYWYQQSLDQGLQFLIQYYNGEERAKGNILERFSAQQFPDLHSELNLSSLELGDSALYFCASSPSSGSSYEQYFGPGTRLTVT.

This rearrangement joins TRBV7-2 to TRBJ1-6; 7 nucleotides line up with TRBD1. Germline loops: CDR1 SGHTA, CDR2 FQGNSA. After removal of 5 bases from V and 7 bases from J, the junction contained 8 bases not matched to a gene. The CDR3 is 15 residues long. The CDR3 nucleotides read TGTGCCAGCAGCACAAGGGGACAGAAAAATTCACCCCTCCACTTT. It translates to CASSTRGQKNSPLHF.

The rearrangement uses TRBV4-3 and TRBJ1-1; TRBD1 matches 9 bases. The V gene's germline CDR1 is LGHNA and CDR2 YSLEER. With 4 bases clipped from V and 5 bases from J, the junction kept 8 bases outside the gene matches. The CDR3 consists of 15 residues. CDR3 in amino acids: CASSLQQGAETEAFF. CDR3 coding DNA: TGCGCCAGCAGCCTACAACAGGGGGCCGAAACTGAAGCTTTCTTT.

V usage is TRBV24-1 and J usage is TRBJ2-1; the match to TRBD2 covers 9 bases. Per germline, CDR1 KGHDR and CDR2 SFDVKD. V was pared by 4 bases and J by 15 bases, with 9 bases of the junction left unmatched. The CDR3 has 13 residues. The CDR3 loop is CATSDLSGGRVFF. In nucleotides, the CDR3 is TGTGCCACCAGTGACCTGAGCGGGGGGAGGGTGTTCTTC.

The gene calls are TRBV7-8 and TRBJ2-7, with TRBD1 as a possible D gene (5 bases). This CDR3 contains 13 residues. The V gene's germline CDR1 is SGHVS and CDR2 FQNEAQ. Trimming took off 7 bases at V and 3 bases at J, with 13 bases between the two ends. CDR3 region: CASTPDRLYEQYF. The CDR3 DNA follows: TGTGCCAGCACCCCAGACAGACTCTACGAGCAGTACTTC.

This clone has only one observation. The rearrangement joins TRBV29-1 to TRBJ2-3; tentatively, D is TRBD2 (5 bases). V was pared by 4 bases and J by 1 base, with 9 bases between. The CDR3 is 13 residues long. Germline V lookup: CDR1 SQVTM, CDR2 ANQGSEA. CDR3 coding DNA: TGCAGCGTTGCGGAGGCGGGCACAGATACGCAGTATTTT. Translating it yields CSVAEAGTDTQYF.

The genes are TRBV19 and TRBJ1-1, with D possibly matching TRBD1 (5 bases). The CDR3 consists of 16 residues. The germline V gene encodes CDR1 LNHDA and CDR2 SQIVND (reference sequence). V lost 4 bases and J 5 bases, leaving 20 bases between the germline ends. CDR3 in amino acids: CASSKPRTGGSTEAFF. CDR3 DNA sequence: TGTGCCAGTAGTAAGCCCCGGACGGGGGGAAGTACTGAAGCTTTCTTT.

The V and J genes are TRBV9 and TRBJ2-2, with D possibly being TRBD2 (6 bases). CDR1 is SGDLS and CDR2 is YYNGEE in the germline V gene. The CDR3 spans 18 residues. Trimming removed 1 base at V and 1 base at J, with 17 bases between. CDR3 region: CASSVWGSGPRNTGELFF. DNA for the CDR3: TGTGCCAGCAGCGTATGGGGTAGCGGCCCCCGGAACACCGGGGAGCTGTTTTTT.

The chain couples TRBV27 to TRBJ1-3; D might be TRBD1 (5 bases). Trimming stripped 2 bases from V and 6 bases from J, with 8 bases between. The CDR3 extends over 13 amino acids. The germline V gene encodes CDR1 MNHEY and CDR2 SMNVEV (reference sequence). Here the CDR3 reads CASSLGGANTIYF. CDR3 DNA sequence: TGTGCCAGCAGTTTAGGAGGGGCAAACACCATATATTTT.

The chain uses TRBV12-3 or TRBV12-4 and TRBJ2-7; a weak D match, TRBD2 (5 bases). Trimming removed 3 bases from V and 2 bases from J, with 8 bases in between. The CDR3 runs to 13 residues. The CDR3 loop reads CASSFGMPYEQYF. In DNA form, the CDR3 reads TGTGCCAGCAGTTTCGGGATGCCCTACGAGCAGTACTTC.

The chain uses TRBV5-6 and TRBJ2-7, with TRBD1 matching 10 bases. The V and J ends lost 2 bases and 7 bases, in that order; junction bases with no gene match: 9. CDR3 length: 15 amino acids. Germline CDR1 is SGHDT and CDR2 is YYEEEE. CDR3 DNA sequence: TGTGCCAGCAGCTTCCGGGACAGGGGATCAAGGGAGCAGTACTTC. It translates to CASSFRDRGSREQYF.

The gene calls are TRBV11-3 and TRBJ1-1; D may be TRBD1 (5 bases). CDR1 is SGHNT and CDR2 is YENEEA in the germline V gene. This CDR3 spans 14 amino acids. V shed 1 base and J shed 1 base, with 7 bases lying between them. For the CDR3, the DNA is TGTGCCAGCAGCTTAGGGGGGGAGAACACTGAAGCTTTCTTT. Protein sequence: CASSLGGENTEAFF. The full variable domain, completed using reference TRBV11-3 and TRBJ1-1, is EAGVVQSPRYKIIEKKQPVAFWCNPISGHNTLYWYLQNLGQGPELLIRYENEEAVDDSQLPKDRFSAERLKGVDSTLKIQPAELGDSAVYLCASSLGGENTEAFFGQGTRLTVV.

V and J are TRBV18 and TRBJ1-3, with D unresolved. Looked up from germline, CDR1 is KGHSH and CDR2 is LQKENI. Trimming cost V 6 bases and J 0 bases, with 12 bases left between them. CDR3 length: 15 residues. The CDR3: CASSPGDGSGNTIYF. Here the CDR3 DNA reads TGTGCCAGCTCCCCCGGGGATGGCTCTGGAAACACCATATATTTT.

This chain uses TRBV11-2 with TRBJ2-5; the match to TRBD1 covers 7 bases. Germline CDR1 SGHAT, CDR2 FQNNGV. This CDR3 is built from 14 residues. V was pared by 0 bases and J by 5 bases, with 3 bases of the junction left unmatched. The CDR3, as DNA: TGTGCCAGCAGCTTAGACAGGGGGATTGAGACCCAGTACTTC. Translation: CASSLDRGIETQYF.

The chain is built from TRBV4-3 and TRBJ1-4, with 7 bases matching TRBD1. This CDR3 contains 14 residues. V was pared by 1 base and J by 17 bases, with 13 bases of the junction left unmatched. Germline assignment: CDR1 LGHNA and CDR2 YSLEER. The CDR3 sequence: CASSQVPRQGGGFF. DNA of the CDR3: TGCGCCAGCAGCCAAGTTCCGCGACAGGGAGGTGGTTTTTTT.

This clone rates as medium-sized. The V gene is TRBV27, the J gene TRBJ2-3; 7 bases fit TRBD1. There are 14 residues in the CDR3. CDR1 and CDR2 (germline): MNHEY, SMNVEV (reference sequence). V was pared by 6 bases and J by 5 bases, with 8 bases of the junction left unmatched. The CDR3 region is CASRLTGSIDTQYF. The CDR3 DNA reads TGTGCCAGCAGACTGACAGGGTCCATAGATACGCAGTATTTT.

The chain recombines TRBV6-5 with TRBJ2-1, with 7 bases aligning to TRBD2. This CDR3 has 15 amino acids. Germline V gene sequence: CDR1 MNHEY, CDR2 SVGAGI. V dropped 2 bases and J dropped 6; count of bases not matched to a gene: 7. CDR3 sequence reads: CASSYVDSGGNEQFF. The CDR3 DNA reads TGTGCCAGCAGTTACGTGGACTCGGGGGGCAATGAGCAGTTCTTC.

The J gene is TRBJ2-1, the V gene TRBV3-1 (or the pseudogene TRBV3-2), with D perhaps matching TRBD1 (6 bases). The CDR3 length is 15 residues. Germline assignment: CDR1 LGHDT and CDR2 YNNKEL (reference sequence). The V end was cut by 1 base, the J end by 2 bases, with 9 bases between. The CDR3 nucleotides are TGTGCCAGCAGCCAAGTGACAGGAGCCTACAATGAGCAGTTCTTC. Translation: CASSQVTGAYNEQFF.

This clone has just one count. This sequence joins TRBV4-3 and TRBJ2-7; tentatively, D is TRBD1 (5 bases). Trimming took off 0 bases at V and 2 bases at J, with 11 bases between the two ends. Germline V gene lookup returns CDR1 LGHNA and CDR2 YSLEER. The CDR3 extends over 15 amino acids. As DNA, the CDR3 is TGCGCCAGCAGCCAAGACAAGGGGAACCCCTACGAGCAGTACTTC. Residues: CASSQDKGNPYEQYF.

This chain joins TRBV6-6 and TRBJ1-6; no clear D. This CDR3 is built from 14 residues. Trimming left V 6 bases short and J 4 bases short, with 10 bases between. Germline-derived CDR1 and CDR2 are MNHNY and SVGAGI (reference sequence). This CDR3 reads CASSLQAYNSPLHF. CDR3 in DNA: TGTGCCAGCAGCCTTCAGGCGTATAATTCACCCCTCCACTTT.

The chain's CDR3 is CATSDAGTDQETQYF. CDR3 nucleotides: TGTGCCACCAGTGACGCTGGGACAGATCAAGAGACCCAGTACTTC. The chain employs TRBV24-1 and TRBJ2-5, with TRBD1 identical over 7 bases. CDR1 and CDR2 from the germline V gene are KGHDR and SFDVKD. With 4 bases clipped from V and 2 bases from J, the junction kept 6 bases outside the gene matches. CDR3 length equals 15 residues.

This clone has just a few counts. The chain recombines TRBV5-1 with TRBJ1-4, with D perhaps TRBD1 (5 bases). CDR3 size: 14 residues. Germline V gene sequence: CDR1 SGHRS, CDR2 YFSETQ. Trimming stripped 0 bases from V and 8 bases from J, with 11 bases between. The CDR3 sequence is CASSLGQGGEKLFF. CDR3 in DNA: TGCGCCAGCAGCTTGGGGCAGGGAGGAGAAAAACTGTTTTTT.

The rearrangement links TRBV6-2 or TRBV6-3 to TRBJ2-7; TRBD2 is a possible D gene (6 bases). V lost 2 bases and J lost 6, with 20 bases in between. The CDR3 sequence is 16 residues long. The germline V gene has CDR1 MNHEY and CDR2 SVGEGT. CDR3 amino acids: CASSYPPGGGVSEQYF. CDR3 nucleotide sequence: TGTGCCAGCAGTTACCCTCCCGGGGGTGGAGTGAGCGAGCAGTACTTC.

In DNA, the CDR3 is TGTGCCATCAGTGCTCCTAATTCGTACCAAGAGACCCAGTACTTC. Its protein is CAISAPNSYQETQYF. V and J are TRBV10-3 and TRBJ2-5; D not resolved. Germline CDR1 and CDR2: ENHRY and SYGVKD. Trimming took 4 bases from V and 0 from J, leaving 12 bases between them. The CDR3 sequence is 15 residues long.

This rearrangement joins TRBV28 to TRBJ1-2; TRBD1 matches at 10 bases. The CDR3 length is 17 residues. V shed 6 bases, J shed 4 bases, and the junction held 14 bases outside the gene matches. Germline lookup yields CDR1 MDHEN and CDR2 SYDVKM. The CDR3: CASSPFTGTGALYGYTF. The CDR3, as DNA: TGTGCCAGCAGCCCTTTTACCGGGACAGGGGCCCTCTATGGCTACACCTTC.